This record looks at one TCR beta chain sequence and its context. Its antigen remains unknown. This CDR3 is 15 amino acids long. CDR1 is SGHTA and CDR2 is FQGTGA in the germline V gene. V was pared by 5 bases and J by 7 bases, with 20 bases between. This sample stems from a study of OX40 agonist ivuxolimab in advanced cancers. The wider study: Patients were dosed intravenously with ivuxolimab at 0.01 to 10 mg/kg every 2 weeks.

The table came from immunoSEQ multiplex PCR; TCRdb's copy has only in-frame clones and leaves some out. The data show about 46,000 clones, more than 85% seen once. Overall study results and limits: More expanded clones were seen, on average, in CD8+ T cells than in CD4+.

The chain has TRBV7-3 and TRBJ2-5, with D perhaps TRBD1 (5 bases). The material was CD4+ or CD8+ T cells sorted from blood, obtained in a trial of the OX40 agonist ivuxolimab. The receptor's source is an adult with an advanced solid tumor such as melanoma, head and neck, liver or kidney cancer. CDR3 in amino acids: CASSLSLGRGVTQYF. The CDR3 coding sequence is TGTGCCAGCAGCCTCTCCTTGGGTAGGGGCGTGACCCAGTACTTC.